The sequence of this T cell receptor beta chain was determined in a study of blood T cell repertoires in COVID-19. Study overall: Acute-phase and convalescent COVID-19 samples originated in the United States, Italy and Spain.

Method: immunoSEQ multiplex PCR; TCRdb's copy keeps in-frame clones and lacks some. The sample yields about 72,000 clones, 90% seen once. The CDR3 has 13 residues. Trimming took 0 bases from V and 6 from J, leaving 6 bases between them. Germline V lookup: CDR1 SGHAT, CDR2 FQNNGV. This clone was recorded a few times. This clonotype originated in a human donor in a cohort sampled during active COVID-19. The sample comprised peripheral blood. V and J are TRBV11-2 and TRBJ1-5; D gene unclear. The CDR3 sequence: CASSLDQAQPQHF. CDR3 nucleotide sequence: TGTGCCAGCAGCTTAGACCAGGCTCAGCCCCAGCATTTT.